This T cell receptor beta chain was identified during a study of shared clonotypes between healthy human individuals. Study background: Used for every donor were three CD4 naive, three CD4 memory, two CD8 naive and one CD8 memory plate.

Donation came from healthy HIV-negative adults that had no recent acute infections or vaccinations. Original processing methods: Junction-only sequences produced by ImmunoSEQ had no quality scores, so filtering differed. Assay: immunoSEQ multiplex PCR; the TCRdb copy retains only in-frame clones and omits some. That table is the source of V, J and clone size, and D and trimming were worked out from the DNA. The sample has approximately 500,000 clones, 90% to 96% seen once. Input material: naive CD4+ T cells sorted from blood. As for subset: CD45RA+ positively selected. The TCR sequence derives from a woman aged 25-40 years in good health.

In nucleotides, the CDR3 is TGTGCCAGCAGGGCACGTCTAGCGAACGAGCAGTACTTC. This codes for CASRARLANEQYF. J is TRBJ2-7 and V is TRBV27; possibly TRBD2 for D (6 bases). The CDR3 is 13 amino acids. Per the germline V gene, CDR1 is MNHEY and CDR2 is SMNVEV (reference sequence). V lost 6 bases and J 5 bases, leaving 14 bases between the germline ends.